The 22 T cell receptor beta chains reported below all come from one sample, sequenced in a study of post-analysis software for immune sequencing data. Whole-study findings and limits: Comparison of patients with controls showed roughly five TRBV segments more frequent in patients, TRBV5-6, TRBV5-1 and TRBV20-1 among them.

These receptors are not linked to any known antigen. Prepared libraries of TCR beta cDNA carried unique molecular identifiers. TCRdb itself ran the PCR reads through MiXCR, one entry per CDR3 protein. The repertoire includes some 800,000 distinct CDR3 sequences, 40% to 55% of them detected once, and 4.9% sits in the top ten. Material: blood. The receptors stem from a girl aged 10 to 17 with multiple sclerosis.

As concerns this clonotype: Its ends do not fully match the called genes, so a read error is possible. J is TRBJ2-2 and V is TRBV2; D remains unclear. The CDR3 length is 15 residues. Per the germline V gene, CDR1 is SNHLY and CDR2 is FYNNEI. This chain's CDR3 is CAGSEALSTTGELFF. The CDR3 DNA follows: TGTGCCGGCAGTGAAGCGCTCTCTACCACCGGGGAGCTGTTTTTT.

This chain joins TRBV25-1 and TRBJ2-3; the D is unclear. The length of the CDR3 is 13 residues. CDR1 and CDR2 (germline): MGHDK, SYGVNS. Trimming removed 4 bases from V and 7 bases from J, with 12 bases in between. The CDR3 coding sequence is TGTGCCAGCAGTGGCCCTTTATCGTATACGCAGTATTTT. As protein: CASSGPLSYTQYF.

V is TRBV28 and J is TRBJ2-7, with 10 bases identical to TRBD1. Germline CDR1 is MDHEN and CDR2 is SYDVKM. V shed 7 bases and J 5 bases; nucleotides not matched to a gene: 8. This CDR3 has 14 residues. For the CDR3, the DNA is TGTGCCAGCACCTACGGGACAGGGGTCAACGAGCAGTACTTC. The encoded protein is CASTYGTGVNEQYF.

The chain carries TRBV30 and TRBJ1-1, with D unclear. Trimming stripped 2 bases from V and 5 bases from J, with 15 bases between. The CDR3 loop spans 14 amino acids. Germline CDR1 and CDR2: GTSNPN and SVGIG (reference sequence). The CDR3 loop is CAWSPTGVWTEAFF. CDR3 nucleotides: TGTGCCTGGAGTCCCACTGGGGTATGGACTGAAGCTTTCTTT.

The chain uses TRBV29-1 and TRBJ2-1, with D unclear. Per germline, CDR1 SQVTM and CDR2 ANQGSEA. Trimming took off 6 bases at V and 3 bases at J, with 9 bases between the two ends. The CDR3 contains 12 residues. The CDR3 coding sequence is TGCAGCGTACAGACAAACTACAATGAGCAGTTCTTC. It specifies CSVQTNYNEQFF.

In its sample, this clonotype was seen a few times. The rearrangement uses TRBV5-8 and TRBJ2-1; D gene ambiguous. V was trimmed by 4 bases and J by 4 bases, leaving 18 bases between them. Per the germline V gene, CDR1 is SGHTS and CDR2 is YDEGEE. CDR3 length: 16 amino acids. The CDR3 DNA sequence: TGTGCCAGCAGCCCCCCCGGCCGTGGGCCGTACAATGAGCAGTTCTTC. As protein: CASSPPGRGPYNEQFF. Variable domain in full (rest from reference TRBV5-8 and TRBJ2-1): EAGVTQSPTHLIKTRGQQATLRCSPISGHTSVYWYQQALGLGLQFLLWYDEGEERNRGNFPPRFSGRQFPNYSSELNVNALELEDSALYLCASSPPGRGPYNEQFFGPGTRLTVL.

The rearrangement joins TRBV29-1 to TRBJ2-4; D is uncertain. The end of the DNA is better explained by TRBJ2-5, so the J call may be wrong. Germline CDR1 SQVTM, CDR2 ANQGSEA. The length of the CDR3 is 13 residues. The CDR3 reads CSVVDGLSETQYF. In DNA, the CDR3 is TGCAGCGTTGTCGACGGTCTGTCAGAGACCCAGTACTTC.

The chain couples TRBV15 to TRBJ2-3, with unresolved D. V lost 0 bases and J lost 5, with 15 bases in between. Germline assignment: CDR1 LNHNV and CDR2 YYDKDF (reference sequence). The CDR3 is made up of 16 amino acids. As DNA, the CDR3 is TGTGCCACCAGCAGAGATGGAAACTTTCCGGGAGATACGCAGTATTTT. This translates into CATSRDGNFPGDTQYF.

The CDR3 loop is CASSPDRGYTEAFF. The CDR3 DNA sequence: TGTGCCAGCAGTCCGGACAGGGGGTACACTGAAGCTTTCTTT. The chain is built from TRBV2 and TRBJ1-1, with 10 bases identical to TRBD1. J gave up 3 bases and V 5 bases, and 3 bases lay outside the gene matches. The germline gives CDR1 SNHLY, CDR2 FYNNEI. The CDR3 is 14 amino acids.

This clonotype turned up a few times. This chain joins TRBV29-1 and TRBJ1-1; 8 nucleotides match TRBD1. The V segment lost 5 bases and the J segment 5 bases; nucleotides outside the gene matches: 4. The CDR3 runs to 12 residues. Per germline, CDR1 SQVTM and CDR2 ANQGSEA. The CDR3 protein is CSVTGGRTEAFF. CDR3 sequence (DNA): TGCAGCGTTACAGGGGGGAGAACTGAAGCTTTCTTT.

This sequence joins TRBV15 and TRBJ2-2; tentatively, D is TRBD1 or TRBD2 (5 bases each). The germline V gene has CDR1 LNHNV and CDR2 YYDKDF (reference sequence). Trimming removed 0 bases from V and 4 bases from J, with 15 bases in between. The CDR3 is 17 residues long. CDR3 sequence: CATSRDRGTGTTGELFF. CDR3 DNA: TGTGCCACCAGCAGAGATCGTGGGACCGGGACCACCGGGGAGCTGTTTTTT.

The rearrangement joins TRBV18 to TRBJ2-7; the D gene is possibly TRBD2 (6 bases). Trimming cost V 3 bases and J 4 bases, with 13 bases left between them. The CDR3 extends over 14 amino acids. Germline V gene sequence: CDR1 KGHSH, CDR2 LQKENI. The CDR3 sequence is CASSPAEEGYEQYF. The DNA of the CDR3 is TGTGCCAGCTCACCGGCGGAGGAGGGGTACGAGCAGTACTTC.

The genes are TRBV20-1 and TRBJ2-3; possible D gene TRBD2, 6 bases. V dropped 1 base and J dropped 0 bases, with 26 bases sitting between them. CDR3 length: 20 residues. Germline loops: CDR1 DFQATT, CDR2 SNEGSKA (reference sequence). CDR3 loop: CSARVAHRRGTPTSTDTQYF. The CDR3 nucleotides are TGCAGTGCTAGAGTGGCCCACAGGCGCGGGACCCCAACTAGCACAGATACGCAGTATTTT.

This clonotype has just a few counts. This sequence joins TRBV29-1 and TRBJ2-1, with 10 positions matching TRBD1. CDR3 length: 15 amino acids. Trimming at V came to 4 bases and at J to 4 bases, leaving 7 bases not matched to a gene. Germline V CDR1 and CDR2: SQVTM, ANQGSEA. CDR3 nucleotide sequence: TGCAGCGTTGGTCGTATGGGACAGGGGTACAATGAGCAGTTCTTC. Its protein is CSVGRMGQGYNEQFF.

CDR3: CASSAGGAGVNTEAFF. The CDR3 DNA reads TGTGCCAGCAGCGCAGGGGGCGCGGGGGTGAACACTGAAGCTTTCTTT. V is TRBV9 and J is TRBJ1-1, with 8 bases fitting TRBD1. This CDR3 has 16 amino acids. The germline CDR1 and CDR2 sequences are SGDLS and YYNGEE. Trimming at V came to 3 bases and at J to 0 bases, leaving 7 bases not matched to a gene. Full variable domain (missing parts from reference TRBV9 and TRBJ1-1): DSGVTQTPKHLITATGQRVTLRCSPRSGDLSVYWYQQSLDQGLQFLIQYYNGEERAKGNILERFSAQQFPDLHSELNLSSLELGDSALYFCASSAGGAGVNTEAFFGQGTRLTVV.

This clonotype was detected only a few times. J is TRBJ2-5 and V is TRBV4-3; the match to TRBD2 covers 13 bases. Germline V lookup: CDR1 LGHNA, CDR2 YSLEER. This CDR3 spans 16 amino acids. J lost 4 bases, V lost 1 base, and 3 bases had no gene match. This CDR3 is CASSQGTSGSRETQYF. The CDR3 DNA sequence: TGCGCCAGCAGCCAAGGGACTAGCGGGAGTCGAGAGACCCAGTACTTC.

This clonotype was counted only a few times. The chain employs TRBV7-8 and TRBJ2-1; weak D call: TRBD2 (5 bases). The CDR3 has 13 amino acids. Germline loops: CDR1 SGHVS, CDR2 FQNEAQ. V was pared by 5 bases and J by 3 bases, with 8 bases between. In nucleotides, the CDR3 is TGTGCCAGCAGCATCCGGGGCTACAATGAGCAGTTCTTC. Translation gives CASSIRGYNEQFF.

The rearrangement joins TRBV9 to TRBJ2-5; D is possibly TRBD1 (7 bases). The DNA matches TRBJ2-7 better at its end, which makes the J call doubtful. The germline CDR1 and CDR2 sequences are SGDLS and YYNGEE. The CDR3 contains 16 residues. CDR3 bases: TGTGCCAGCAGCCCTGTACCAGGGGGGCAGCATTCCGAGCAGTACTTC. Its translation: CASSPVPGGQHSEQYF.

The CDR3 region is CASSLSGQGIQYF. CDR3 bases: TGTGCCAGCAGTTTATCGGGGCAGGGGATTCAGTACTTC. The chain combines TRBV28 with TRBJ2-4; D perhaps matches TRBD1 (6 bases). CDR3 length equals 13 residues. V was cut by 1 base and J by 10 bases, with 11 bases left in between. Per the germline V gene, CDR1 is MDHEN and CDR2 is SYDVKM. Complete variable domain (other parts from reference TRBV28 and TRBJ2-4): DVKVTQSSRYLVKRTGEKVFLECVQDMDHENMFWYRQDPGLGLRLIYFSYDVKMKEKGDIPEGYSVSREKKERFSLILESASTNQTSMYLCASSLSGQGIQYFGAGTRLSVL.

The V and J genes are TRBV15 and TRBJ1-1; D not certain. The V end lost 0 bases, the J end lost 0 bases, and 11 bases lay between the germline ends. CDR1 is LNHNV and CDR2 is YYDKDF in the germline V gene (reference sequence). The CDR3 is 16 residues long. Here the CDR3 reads CATSRDKRQMNTEAFF. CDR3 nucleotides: TGTGCCACCAGCAGAGATAAGAGGCAGATGAACACTGAAGCTTTCTTT.

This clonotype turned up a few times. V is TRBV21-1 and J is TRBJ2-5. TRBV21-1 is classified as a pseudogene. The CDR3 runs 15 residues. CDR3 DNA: TGTGCCAGCAGCACACCGACTAGGTACCAAGAGACCCAGTACTTC. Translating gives CASSTPTRYQETQYF.

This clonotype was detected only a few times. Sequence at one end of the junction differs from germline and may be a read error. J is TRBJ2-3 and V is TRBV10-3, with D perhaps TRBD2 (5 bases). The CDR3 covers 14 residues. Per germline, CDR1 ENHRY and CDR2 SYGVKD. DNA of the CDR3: TGTACCATCAGTGAGTCCGGGGGCACAGATACGCAGTATTTT. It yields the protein CTISESGGTDTQYF.